This T cell receptor (beta chain) comes out of a study of T cells after yellow fever vaccination. This clonotype was detected a few times. Its antigen remains unknown. General study results and limits: Across the CD4 and CD8 compartments, a small share of clonotypes was present in both.

This CDR3 has 16 residues. V dropped 4 bases and J dropped 4 bases, with 17 bases sitting between them. Germline CDR1 and CDR2: SGHDT and YYEEEE. TCRdb processed the 5' RACE reads anew with MiXCR; each CDR3 protein has one entry. The sample holds 99,000 or so distinct CDR3 sequences, roughly 5.2% seen once. The clonotype was recovered from a man between 18 and 35 years old who received the YFV17D yellow fever vaccine. This sample comprised CD8+ T cells sorted from PBMCs, obtained 10 days after the yellow fever booster vaccination. The V call is TRBV5-6, the J call TRBJ2-2; either TRBD1 or TRBD2 may supply D (5 bases each). The CDR3 reads CASSPRTLGSTGELFF. The CDR3 nucleotides read TGTGCCAGCAGCCCAAGGACATTAGGGAGCACCGGGGAGCTGTTTTTT.